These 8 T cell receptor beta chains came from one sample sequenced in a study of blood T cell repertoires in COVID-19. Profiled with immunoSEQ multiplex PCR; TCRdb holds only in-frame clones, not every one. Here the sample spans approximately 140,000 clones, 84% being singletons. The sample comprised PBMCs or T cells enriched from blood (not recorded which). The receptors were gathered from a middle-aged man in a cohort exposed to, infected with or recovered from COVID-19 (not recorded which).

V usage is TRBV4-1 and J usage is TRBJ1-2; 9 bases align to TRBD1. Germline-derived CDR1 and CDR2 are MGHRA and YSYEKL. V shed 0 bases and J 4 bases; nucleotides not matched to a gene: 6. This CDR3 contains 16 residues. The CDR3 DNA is TGCGCCAGCAGCCAAGATTGGACAGGGGTTTCCTATGGCTACACCTTC. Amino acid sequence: CASSQDWTGVSYGYTF.

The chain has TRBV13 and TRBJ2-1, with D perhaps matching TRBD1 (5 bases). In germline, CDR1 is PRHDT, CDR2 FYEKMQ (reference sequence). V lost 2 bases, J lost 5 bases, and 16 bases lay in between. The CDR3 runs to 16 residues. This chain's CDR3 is CASSLRSGMPNNEQFF. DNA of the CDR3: TGTGCCAGCAGCTTACGGTCAGGGATGCCCAACAATGAGCAGTTCTTC.

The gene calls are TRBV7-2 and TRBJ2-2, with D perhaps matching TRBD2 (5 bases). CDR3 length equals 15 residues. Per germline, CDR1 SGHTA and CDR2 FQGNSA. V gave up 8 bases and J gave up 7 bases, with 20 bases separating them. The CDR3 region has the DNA TGTGCCAGCCCATCTACGAGGGAGCGGAGCGGGGAGCTGTTTTTT. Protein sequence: CASPSTRERSGELFF.

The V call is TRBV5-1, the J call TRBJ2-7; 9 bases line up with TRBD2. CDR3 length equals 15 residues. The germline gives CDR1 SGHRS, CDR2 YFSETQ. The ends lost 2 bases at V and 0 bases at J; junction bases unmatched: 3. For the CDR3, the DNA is TGCGCCAGCAGCTTAGGGACTAGCAGCTCCTACGAGCAGTACTTC. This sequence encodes CASSLGTSSSYEQYF.

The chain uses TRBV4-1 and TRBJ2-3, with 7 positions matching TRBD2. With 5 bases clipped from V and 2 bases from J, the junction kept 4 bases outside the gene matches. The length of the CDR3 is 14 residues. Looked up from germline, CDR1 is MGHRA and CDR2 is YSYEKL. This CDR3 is CASSYRLATDTQYF. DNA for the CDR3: TGCGCCAGCAGCTACAGACTAGCCACAGATACGCAGTATTTT.

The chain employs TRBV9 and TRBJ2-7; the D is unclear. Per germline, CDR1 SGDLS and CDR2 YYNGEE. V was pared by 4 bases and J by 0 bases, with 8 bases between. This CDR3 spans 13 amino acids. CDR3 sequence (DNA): TGTGCCAGCAGCTCCACAGTCTCCTACGAGCAGTACTTC. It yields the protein CASSSTVSYEQYF.

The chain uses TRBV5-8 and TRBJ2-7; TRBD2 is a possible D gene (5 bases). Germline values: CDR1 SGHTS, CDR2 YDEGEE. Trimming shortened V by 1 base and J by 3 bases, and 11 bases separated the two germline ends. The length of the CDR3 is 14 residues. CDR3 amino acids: CASSLRPGFYEQYF. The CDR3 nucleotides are TGTGCCAGCAGCTTGCGGCCGGGGTTCTACGAGCAGTACTTC.

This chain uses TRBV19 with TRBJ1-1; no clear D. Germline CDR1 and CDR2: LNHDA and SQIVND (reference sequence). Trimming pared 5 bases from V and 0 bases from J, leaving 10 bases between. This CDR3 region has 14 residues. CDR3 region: CASSEIRLNTEAFF. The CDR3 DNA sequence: TGTGCCAGTAGTGAGATCCGTTTGAACACTGAAGCTTTCTTT.